This TCR beta chain came from a study of shared clonotypes between healthy human individuals. Overall study context: A donor's plate count was three for CD4 naive and three for CD4 memory; CD8 naive had two and CD8 memory one. Findings and caveats of the study: Donor scarcity curtailed the genetic and exposure-history diversity represented herein. It was observed that 5% to 6% of naive CD4 clonotypes were shared across several donors.

CD45RA+ naive and CD45RA-negative memory subsets were separated from CD4+ cells. Regarding this clone: The antigen is not known.

Sequencing was performed with immunoSEQ multiplex PCR; in TCRdb, only in-frame clones are kept and a portion is missing. Among some 1,400,000 clones listed, more than 95% were seen once. Trimming pared 0 bases from V and 5 bases from J, leaving 10 bases between. CDR1 is LNHDA, CDR2 SQIVND, per germline (reference sequence). CDR3 length equals 14 residues. V is TRBV19 and J is TRBJ2-5; D gene uncertain. The clonotype comes from a man younger than 45 in good health. Sequenced material: naive CD4+ T cells sorted from blood. Subset given: CD45RA+ positively selected. CDR3 protein: CASSIDRLKETQYF. CDR3 in DNA: TGTGCCAGTAGTATAGATCGCTTGAAGGAGACCCAGTACTTC.